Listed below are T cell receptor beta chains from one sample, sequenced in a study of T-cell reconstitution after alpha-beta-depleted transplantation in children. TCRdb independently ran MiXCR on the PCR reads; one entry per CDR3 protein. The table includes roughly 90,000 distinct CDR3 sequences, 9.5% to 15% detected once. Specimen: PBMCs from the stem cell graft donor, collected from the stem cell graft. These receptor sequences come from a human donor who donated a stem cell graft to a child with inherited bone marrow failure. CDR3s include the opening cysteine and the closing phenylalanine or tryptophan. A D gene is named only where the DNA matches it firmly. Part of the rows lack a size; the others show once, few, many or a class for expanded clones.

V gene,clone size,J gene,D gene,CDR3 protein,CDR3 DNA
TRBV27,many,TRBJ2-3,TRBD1,CASSLSGTGGTDTQYF,TGTGCCAGCAGTTTATCCGGGACAGGGGGCACAGATACGCAGTATTTT
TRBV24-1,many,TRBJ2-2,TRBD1,CATSDPGTGDTGELFF,TGTGCCACCAGTGATCCCGGGACAGGGGACACCGGGGAGCTGTTTTTT
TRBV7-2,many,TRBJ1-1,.,CASSFTRGDTEAFF,TGTGCCAGCAGCTTTACCCGGGGGGACACTGAAGCTTTCTTT
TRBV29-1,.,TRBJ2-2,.,CSVGTLMTGELFF,TGCAGCGTCGGGACGTTGATGACCGGGGAGCTGTTTTTT
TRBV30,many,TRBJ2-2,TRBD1,CAWSLLRGRRVGELFF,TGTGCCTGGAGTCTCCTCAGGGGGCGCAGGGTCGGGGAGCTGTTTTTT
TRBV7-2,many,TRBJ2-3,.,CASSWDLGDTQYF,TGTGCCAGCAGCTGGGACCTAGGAGATACGCAGTATTTT
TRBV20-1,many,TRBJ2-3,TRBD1,CSARPGRGRTTDTQYF,TGCAGTGCTAGGCCAGGCAGGGGGCGAACCACAGATACGCAGTATTTT
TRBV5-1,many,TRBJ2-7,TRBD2,CASSPPGLAESYEQYF,TGCGCCAGCAGCCCCCCGGGACTAGCGGAGTCCTACGAGCAGTACTTC
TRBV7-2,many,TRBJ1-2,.,CASSFSPERYTF,TGTGCCAGCAGCTTTAGCCCAGAACGCTACACCTTC
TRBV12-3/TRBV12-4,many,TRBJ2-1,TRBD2,CASSILAGMGDEQFF,TGTGCCAGCAGTATACTAGCGGGGATGGGGGATGAGCAGTTCTTC
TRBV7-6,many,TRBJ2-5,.,CASSATGGMETQYF,TGTGCCAGCAGCGCTACGGGCGGAATGGAGACCCAGTACTTC
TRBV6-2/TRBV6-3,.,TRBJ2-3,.,CASSYAAPGTDTQYF,TGTGCCAGCAGTTACGCGGCACCGGGCACAGATACGCAGTATTTT
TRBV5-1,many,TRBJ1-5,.,CASSLTPGEYQPQHF,TGCGCCAGCAGCTTAACTCCGGGGGAGTATCAGCCCCAGCATTTT
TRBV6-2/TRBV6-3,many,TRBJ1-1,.,CASSSYPTPREAFF,TGTGCCAGCAGTTCTTACCCGACGCCCAGAGAAGCTTTCTTT
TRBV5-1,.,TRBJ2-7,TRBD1,CASSQRDRGEQYF,TGCGCCAGCAGCCAACGGGACAGGGGCGAGCAGTACTTC
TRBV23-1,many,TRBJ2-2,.,CASTGSGDNKVTGELFF,TGCGCCAGTACGGGTTCCGGGGACAATAAAGTCACCGGGGAGCTGTTTTTT
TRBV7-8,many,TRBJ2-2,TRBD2,CASSLGGTSRNTGELFF,TGTGCCAGCAGCTTAGGGGGGACTAGCAGAAACACCGGGGAGCTGTTTTTT
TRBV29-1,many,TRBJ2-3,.,CSVEDWVGVNTDTQYF,TGCAGCGTTGAAGATTGGGTGGGAGTGAACACAGATACGCAGTATTTT
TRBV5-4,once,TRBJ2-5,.,CASSFLQETQYF,TGTGCCAGCAGCTTTCTCCAAGAGACCCAGTACTTC
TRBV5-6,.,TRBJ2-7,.,CASSFGNTRDEQYF,TGTGCCAGCAGCTTCGGCAATACGAGGGACGAGCAGTACTTC
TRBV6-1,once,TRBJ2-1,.,CASSEAPHWTYNEQFF,TGTGCCAGCAGTGAAGCGCCCCACTGGACCTACAATGAGCAGTTCTTC
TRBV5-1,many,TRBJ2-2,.,CASKVLSDTGELFF,TGCGCCAGCAAGGTCCTGTCGGACACCGGGGAGCTGTTTTTT
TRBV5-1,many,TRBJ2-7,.,CASSPNIDYSYEQYF,TGCGCCAGCAGCCCGAACATAGACTACTCCTACGAGCAGTACTTC
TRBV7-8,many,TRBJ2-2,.,CASTPSQELFF,TGTGCCAGCACCCCATCACAGGAGCTGTTTTTT
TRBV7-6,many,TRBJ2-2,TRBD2,CASSLASRAGRASTGELFF,TGTGCCAGCAGCTTAGCGAGTCGGGCCGGGAGGGCCTCGACCGGGGAGCTGTTTTTT
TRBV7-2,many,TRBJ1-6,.,CASSRTNSPLHF,TGTGCCAGCAGTCGTACTAATTCACCCCTCCACTTT
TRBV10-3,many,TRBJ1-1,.,CAISESRGDTEAFF,TGTGCCATCAGTGAGTCGAGGGGGGACACTGAAGCTTTCTTT
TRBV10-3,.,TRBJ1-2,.,CAISRVQGGGYTF,TGTGCCATCAGCCGCGTACAGGGCGGTGGCTACACCTTC